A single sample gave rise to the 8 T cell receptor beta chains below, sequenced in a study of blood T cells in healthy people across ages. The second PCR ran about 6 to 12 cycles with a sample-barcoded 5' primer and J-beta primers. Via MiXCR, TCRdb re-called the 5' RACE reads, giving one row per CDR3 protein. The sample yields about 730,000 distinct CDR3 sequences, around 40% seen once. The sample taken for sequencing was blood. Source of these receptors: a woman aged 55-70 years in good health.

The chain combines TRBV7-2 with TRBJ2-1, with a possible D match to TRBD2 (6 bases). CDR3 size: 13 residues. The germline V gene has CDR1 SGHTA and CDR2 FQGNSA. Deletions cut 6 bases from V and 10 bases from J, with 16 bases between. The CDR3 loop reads CASRRDAMGEQFF. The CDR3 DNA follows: TGTGCCAGCAGGCGGGACGCCATGGGGGAGCAGTTCTTC.

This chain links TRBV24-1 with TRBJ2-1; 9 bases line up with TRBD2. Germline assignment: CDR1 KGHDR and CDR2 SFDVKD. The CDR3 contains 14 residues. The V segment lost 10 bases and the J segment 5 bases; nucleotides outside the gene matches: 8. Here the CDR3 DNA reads TGTGCCACTTCGCGGACTAGCGATAACAATGAGCAGTTCTTC. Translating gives CATSRTSDNNEQFF.

The CDR3 here is CASSQIGLAGEWSYEQYF. The CDR3 coding sequence is TGTGCCAGCAGCCAAATCGGACTAGCGGGAGAATGGTCCTACGAGCAGTACTTC. The chain recombines TRBV11-2 with TRBJ2-7, with 13 nucleotides matching TRBD2. The CDR3 is 18 residues long. With 5 bases clipped from V and 1 base from J, the junction kept 11 bases outside the gene matches. Germline V lookup: CDR1 SGHAT, CDR2 FQNNGV.

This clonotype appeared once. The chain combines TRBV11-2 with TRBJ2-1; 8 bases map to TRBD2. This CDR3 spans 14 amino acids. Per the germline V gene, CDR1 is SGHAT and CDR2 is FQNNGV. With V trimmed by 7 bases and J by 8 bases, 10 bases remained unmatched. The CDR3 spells CASNFRGGRDEQFF. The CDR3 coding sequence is TGTGCCAGCAACTTCCGCGGGGGGAGGGATGAGCAGTTCTTC. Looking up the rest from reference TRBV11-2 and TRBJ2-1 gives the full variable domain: EAGVAQSPRYKIIEKRQSVAFWCNPISGHATLYWYQQILGQGPKLLIQFQNNGVVDDSQLPKDRFSAERLKGVDSTLKIQPAKLEDSAVYLCASNFRGGRDEQFFGPGTRLTVL.

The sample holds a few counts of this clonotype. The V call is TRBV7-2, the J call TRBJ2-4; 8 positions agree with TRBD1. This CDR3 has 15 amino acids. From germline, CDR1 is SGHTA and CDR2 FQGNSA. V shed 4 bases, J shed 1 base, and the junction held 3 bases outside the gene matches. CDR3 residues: CASSYQGAAKNIQYF. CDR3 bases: TGTGCCAGCAGCTATCAGGGGGCGGCCAAAAACATTCAGTACTTC.

CDR3 sequence (DNA): TGTGCCAGCTCACCACCTATGCCAGCCAAAAACATTCAGTACTTC. Translation gives CASSPPMPAKNIQYF. The rearrangement links TRBV18 to TRBJ2-4; D is undetermined. The V and J ends lost 0 bases and 0 bases respectively, with 6 bases between them. This CDR3 region has 15 residues. Germline V gene data show CDR1 as KGHSH and CDR2 as LQKENI. The full variable domain, its missing parts supplied by reference TRBV18 and TRBJ2-4, is NAGVMQNPRHLVRRRGQEARLRCSPMKGHSHVYWYRQLPEEGLKFMVYLQKENIIDESGMPKERFSAEFPKEGPSILRIQQVVRGDSAAYFCASSPPMPAKNIQYFGAGTRLSVL.

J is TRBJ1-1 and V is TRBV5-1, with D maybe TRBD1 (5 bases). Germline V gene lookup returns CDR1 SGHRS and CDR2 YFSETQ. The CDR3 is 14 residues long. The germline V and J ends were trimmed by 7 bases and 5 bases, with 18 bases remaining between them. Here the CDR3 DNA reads TGCGCCAGCGGGCTGGAGGGGCGGGGGACTGAAGCTTTCTTT. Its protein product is CASGLEGRGTEAFF.

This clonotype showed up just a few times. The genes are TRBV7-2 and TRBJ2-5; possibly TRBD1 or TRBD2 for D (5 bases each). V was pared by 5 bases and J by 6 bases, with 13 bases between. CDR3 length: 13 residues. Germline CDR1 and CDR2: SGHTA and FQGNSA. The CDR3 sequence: CASSQQERQTQYF. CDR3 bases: TGTGCCAGCAGCCAACAGGAGCGGCAGACCCAGTACTTC.